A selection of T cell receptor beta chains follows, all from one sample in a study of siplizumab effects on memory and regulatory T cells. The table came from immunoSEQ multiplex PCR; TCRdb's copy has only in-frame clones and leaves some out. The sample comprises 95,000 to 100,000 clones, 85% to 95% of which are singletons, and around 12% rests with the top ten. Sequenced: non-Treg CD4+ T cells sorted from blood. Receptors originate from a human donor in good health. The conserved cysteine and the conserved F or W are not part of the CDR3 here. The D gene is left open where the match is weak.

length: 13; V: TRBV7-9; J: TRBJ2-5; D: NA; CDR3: ASSVDGGIRETQY
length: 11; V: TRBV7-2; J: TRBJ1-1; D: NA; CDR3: ASSLPGSTEAF
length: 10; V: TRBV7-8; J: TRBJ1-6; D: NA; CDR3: ASSLSGLSLH
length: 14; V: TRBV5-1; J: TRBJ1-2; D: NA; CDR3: ASSGEARGGSYGYT
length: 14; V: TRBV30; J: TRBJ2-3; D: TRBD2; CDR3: AWSVGREGPADTQY
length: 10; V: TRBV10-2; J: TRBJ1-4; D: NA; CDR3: ASSESGEKLF
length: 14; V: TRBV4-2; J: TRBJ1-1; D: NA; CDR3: ASSQVGSGANTEAF
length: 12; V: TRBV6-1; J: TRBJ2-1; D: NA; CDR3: ASKGVPAYNEQF
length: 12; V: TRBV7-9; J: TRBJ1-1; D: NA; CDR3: ASSFPTGDTEAF
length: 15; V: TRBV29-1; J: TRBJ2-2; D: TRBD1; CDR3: SVEDVGQGRITGELF
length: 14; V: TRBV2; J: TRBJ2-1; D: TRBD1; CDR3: ASSDVVGTGGNEQF
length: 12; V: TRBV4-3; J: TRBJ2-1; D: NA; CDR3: ASSQGPPLNEQF
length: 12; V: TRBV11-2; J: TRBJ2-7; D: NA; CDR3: ASSLVPGNYEQY
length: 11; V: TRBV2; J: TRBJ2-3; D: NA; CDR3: ASRFYLTDTQY
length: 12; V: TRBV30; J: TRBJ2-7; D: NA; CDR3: AYGRPGKRDEQY
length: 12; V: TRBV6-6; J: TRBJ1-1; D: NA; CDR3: ASSYGGENTEAF
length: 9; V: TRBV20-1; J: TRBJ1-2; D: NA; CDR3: STNTVYGYT
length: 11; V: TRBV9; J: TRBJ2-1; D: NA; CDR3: ASSPSRSGLLF
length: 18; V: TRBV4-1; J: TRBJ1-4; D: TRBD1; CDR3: ASSKQIPGQGNPTNEKLF
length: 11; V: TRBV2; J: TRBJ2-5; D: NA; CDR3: ASSGQYQETQY
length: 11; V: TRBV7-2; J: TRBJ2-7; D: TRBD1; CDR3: ASSLDRGYEQY
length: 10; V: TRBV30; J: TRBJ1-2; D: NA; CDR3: AWSVVGYGYT
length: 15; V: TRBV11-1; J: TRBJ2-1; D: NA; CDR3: ASSSPRGRAVGNEQF
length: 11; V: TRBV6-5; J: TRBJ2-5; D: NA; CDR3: ASTRSSPETQY
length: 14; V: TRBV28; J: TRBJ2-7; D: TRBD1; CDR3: ASTPPHGTGTYEQY
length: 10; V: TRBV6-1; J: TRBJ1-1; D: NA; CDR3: ATKDVNTEAF
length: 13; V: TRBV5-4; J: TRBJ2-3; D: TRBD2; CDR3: ASSLGLAGSDTQY
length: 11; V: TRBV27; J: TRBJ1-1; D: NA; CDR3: ASSFQRNTEAF
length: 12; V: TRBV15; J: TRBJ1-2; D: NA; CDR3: ATSRDRGVSGYT
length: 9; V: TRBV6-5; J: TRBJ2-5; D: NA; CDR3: ASSYKETQY
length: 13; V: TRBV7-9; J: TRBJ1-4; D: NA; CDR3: ASSLFLRMDEKLF
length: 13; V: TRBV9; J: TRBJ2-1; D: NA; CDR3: ASSVASGAYNEQF
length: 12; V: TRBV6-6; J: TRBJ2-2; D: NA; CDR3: ASSSAGLTGELF
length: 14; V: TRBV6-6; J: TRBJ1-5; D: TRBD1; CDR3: ASSYSGDRGRGPQH
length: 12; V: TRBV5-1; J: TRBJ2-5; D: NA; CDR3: ASSEGRLSGTQY
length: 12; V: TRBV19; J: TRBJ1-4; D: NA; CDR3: ASSIGGLGEKLF
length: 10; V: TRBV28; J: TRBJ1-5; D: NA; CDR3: ATLDGNQPQH
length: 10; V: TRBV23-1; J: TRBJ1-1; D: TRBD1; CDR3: ASSHPDREAF
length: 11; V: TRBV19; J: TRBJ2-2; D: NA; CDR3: ASSVRVTGELF
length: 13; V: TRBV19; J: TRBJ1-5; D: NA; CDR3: ASRGLSGGNQPQH
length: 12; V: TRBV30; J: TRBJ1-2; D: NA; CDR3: AWRRGGLDYGYT
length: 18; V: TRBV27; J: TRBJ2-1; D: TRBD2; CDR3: ASSLSGALAGESRVNEQF
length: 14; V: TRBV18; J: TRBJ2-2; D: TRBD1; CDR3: ASSPYVQGDTGELF
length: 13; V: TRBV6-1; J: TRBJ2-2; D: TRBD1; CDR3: ASTSRQGNTGELF
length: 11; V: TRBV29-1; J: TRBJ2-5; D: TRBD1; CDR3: SVERQGKETQY
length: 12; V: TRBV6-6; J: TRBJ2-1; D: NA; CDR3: ASSYEGEWNEQF
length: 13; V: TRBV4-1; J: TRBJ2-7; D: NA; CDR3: ASSPNRRQSYEQY
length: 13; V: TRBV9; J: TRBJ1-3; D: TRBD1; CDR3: ASSVRQGGRNTIY
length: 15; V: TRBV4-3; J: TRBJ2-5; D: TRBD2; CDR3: ASSPGTLAGVQETQY
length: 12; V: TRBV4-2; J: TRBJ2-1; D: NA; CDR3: ASSQAGTYNEQF
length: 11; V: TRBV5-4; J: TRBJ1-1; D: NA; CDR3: ASSFPGNTEAF
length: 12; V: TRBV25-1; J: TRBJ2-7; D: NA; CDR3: ASSEFWRVGEQY
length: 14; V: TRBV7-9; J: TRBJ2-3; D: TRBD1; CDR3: ASSRSGQGATDTQY
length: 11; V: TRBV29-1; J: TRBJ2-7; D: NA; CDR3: SVTPGTAYEQY
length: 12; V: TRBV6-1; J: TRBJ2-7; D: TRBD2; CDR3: ASSRLAGVYEQY
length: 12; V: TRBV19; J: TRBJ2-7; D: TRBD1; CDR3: ASSTNSRQGEQY
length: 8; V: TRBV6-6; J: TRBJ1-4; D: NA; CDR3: ASKGEKLF